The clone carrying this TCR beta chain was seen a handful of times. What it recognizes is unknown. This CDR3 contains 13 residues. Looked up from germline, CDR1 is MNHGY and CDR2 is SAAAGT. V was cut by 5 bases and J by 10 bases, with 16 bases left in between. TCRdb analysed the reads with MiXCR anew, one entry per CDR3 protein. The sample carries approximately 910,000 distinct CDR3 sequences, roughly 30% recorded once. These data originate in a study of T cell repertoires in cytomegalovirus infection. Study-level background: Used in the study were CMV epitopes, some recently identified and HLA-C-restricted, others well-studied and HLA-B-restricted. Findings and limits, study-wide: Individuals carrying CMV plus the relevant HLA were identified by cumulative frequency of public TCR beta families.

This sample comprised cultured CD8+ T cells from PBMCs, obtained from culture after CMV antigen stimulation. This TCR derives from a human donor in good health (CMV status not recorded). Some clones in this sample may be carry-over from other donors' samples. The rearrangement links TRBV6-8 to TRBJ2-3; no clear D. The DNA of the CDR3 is TGTGCCAGCAGTGTAGGACCCTCATACCCGCAGTATTTT. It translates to CASSVGPSYPQYF.